Below, one T cell receptor beta chain is given with its context. It has no known antigen specificity. No base qualities exist here, and no much larger clone lies one base off it. This CDR3 is also generated by other DNA sequences in the sample. The data belong to a study of Tregs in tolerant kidney transplant recipients (dated by TCRdb to the late 2010s). Notes on the research overall: Transplants used related donors with nonmyeloablative bone marrow transplantation; mixed chimerism was transient in the human trials. The study applied TCRbeta sequencing to find donor-specific regulatory T cells before combined kidney and bone marrow transplantation and then followed those same cells after transplant. What the work shows at the level of the full study, not this receptor alone: Because only a small number of patients were included, the study had limitations, and the results will need to be validated in larger populations as well as under other immunosuppression protocols. The most biologically relevant and donor-specific TCRbeta repertoire appeared to be identified by expanding Tregs with activated donor B cells. For some patients the PCR primers changed over time, which made it impossible to compare the samples from those patients at the nucleotide level. In tolerant patients, the expansion of donor-specific Tregs was greater than global Treg expansion, suggesting that the expansion was antigen-driven rather than nonspecific. Although technical replication error seemed to be minimal, the question of biological reproducibility was not addressed directly.

For TCRbeta CDR3 sequencing, genomic DNA from the sorted cells was extracted using the QIAGEN DNeasy Blood and Tissue Kit. High-throughput TCRbeta CDR3 sequencing, which included PCR amplification with bias correction and internal controls, was done commercially through immunoSEQ. The published analysis was carried out like this. Unique productive TCRbeta sequences were defined by CDR3 nucleotide sequence where primers matched, otherwise by CDR3 amino acid sequence with Vbeta and Jbeta genes. To correct for sorting error, sequences found in more than one sorted population at a frequency ratio of 2:1 or less were discarded, and the remaining shared sequences were assigned to the population with the higher frequency. A sequence was defined as donor-reactive if the sequence was expanded at least 5-fold in CFSE-low cells compared with unstimulated cells and had a frequency of at least 0.01% in CFSE-low cells. Repertoire divergence was quantified by Jensen-Shannon divergence using the top 100 TCRbeta sequences ranked by frequency. When a sample had multiple sequencing runs, each run was corrected for sorting error separately and the runs were then pooled. TCRdb limited this immuneACCESS table to in-frame rearrangements with V and J called. A share of clones is missing; checked studies link under half to unresolved V genes, and the rest is unexplained. That table is the source of V, J and clone size, and D and trimming were worked out from the DNA. This sample is represented by tens of thousands of clones; 90% to 95% of them were singletons. The ten largest clones take up 0.46% of the sample.

The sample's time point label is to be understood as: blood sample drawn before combined kidney and bone marrow transplant. Unstimulated Tregs (CD4+CD25+CD127-), CD4+ non-Tregs (CD4+CD25-), CD4 and CD8 cells were FACS-sorted from thawed PBMCs. A few combined kidney and bone marrow transplant recipients from the ITN036ST trial were included as patients, and samples were available only from these trial subjects. Healthy control blood was processed to PBMCs by Ficoll density gradient and cryopreserved, and patient PBMCs were collected before and after transplant. For CDR1 and CDR2, the germline V gene lists MGHRA and YSYEKL. Here V drops 5 bases and J drops 3 bases, and the junction holds 8 bases not matched to any gene. Spanning cysteine to phenylalanine, the CDR3 consists of 16 amino acids. The kept DNA is CDR3 alone, 48 bases in frame from the first base.

The origin of this receptor is a human donor who received a combined kidney and bone marrow transplant. The specimen comprised CD4+ T cells from blood, sampled before the transplant. In this chain, TRBV4-1 is recombined with TRBJ1-3; 9 junctional bases match TRBD1. The CDR3 in this case is CASSSTGQGGGNTIYF. Read as DNA, the sequence is TGCGCCAGCAGCTCTACGGGACAGGGAGGTGGAAACACCATATATTTT.